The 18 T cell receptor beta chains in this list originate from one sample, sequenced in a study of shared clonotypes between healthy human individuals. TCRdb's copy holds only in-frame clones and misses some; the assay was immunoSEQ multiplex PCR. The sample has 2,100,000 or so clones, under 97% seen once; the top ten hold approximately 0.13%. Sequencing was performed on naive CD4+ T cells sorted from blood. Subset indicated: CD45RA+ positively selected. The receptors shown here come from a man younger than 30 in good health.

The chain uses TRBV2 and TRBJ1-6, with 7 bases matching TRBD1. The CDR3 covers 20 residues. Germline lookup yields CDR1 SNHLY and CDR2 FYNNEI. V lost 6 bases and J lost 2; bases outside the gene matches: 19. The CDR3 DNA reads TGTGCCAGCAGATCCGTTCTACACAGGGGTGAAGGAACCTATAATTCACCCCTCCACTTT. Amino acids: CASRSVLHRGEGTYNSPLHF. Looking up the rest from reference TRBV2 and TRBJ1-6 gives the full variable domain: EPEVTQTPSHQVTQMGQEVILRCVPISNHLYFYWYRQILGQKVEFLVSFYNNEISEKSEIFDDQFSVERPDGSNFTLKIRSTKLEDSAMYFCASRSVLHRGEGTYNSPLHFGNGTRLTVT.

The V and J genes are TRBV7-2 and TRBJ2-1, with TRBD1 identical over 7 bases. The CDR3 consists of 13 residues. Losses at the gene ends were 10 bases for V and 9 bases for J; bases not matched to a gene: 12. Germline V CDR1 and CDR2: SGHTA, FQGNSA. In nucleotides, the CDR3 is TGTGCCATCCCGAGGGGGCTTTCTCCTGAGCAGTTCTTC. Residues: CAIPRGLSPEQFF.

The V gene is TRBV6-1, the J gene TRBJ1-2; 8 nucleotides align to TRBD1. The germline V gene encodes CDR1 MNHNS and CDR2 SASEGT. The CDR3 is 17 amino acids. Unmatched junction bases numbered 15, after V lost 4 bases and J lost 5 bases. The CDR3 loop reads CASSVSGGQGARYGYTF. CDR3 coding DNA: TGTGCCAGCAGTGTAAGTGGAGGCCAGGGGGCACGTTATGGCTACACCTTC.

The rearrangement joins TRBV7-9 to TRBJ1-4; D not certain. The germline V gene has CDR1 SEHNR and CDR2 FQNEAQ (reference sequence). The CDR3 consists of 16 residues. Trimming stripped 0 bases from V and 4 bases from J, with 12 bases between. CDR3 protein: CASSLARGQLNEKLFF. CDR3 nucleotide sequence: TGTGCCAGCAGCTTAGCCCGCGGGCAGCTTAATGAAAAACTGTTTTTT.

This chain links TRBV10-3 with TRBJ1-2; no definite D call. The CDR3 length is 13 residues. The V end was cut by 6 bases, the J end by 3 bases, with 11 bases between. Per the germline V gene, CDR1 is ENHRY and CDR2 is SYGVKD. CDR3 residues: CAIRDRIDYGYTF. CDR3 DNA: TGTGCCATCAGGGACCGTATTGACTATGGCTACACCTTC.

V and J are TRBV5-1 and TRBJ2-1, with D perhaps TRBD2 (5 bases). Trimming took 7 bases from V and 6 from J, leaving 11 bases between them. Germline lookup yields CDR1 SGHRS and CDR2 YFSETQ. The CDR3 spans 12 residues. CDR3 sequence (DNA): TGCGCCAGCGAGGGTGTGTCCAATGAGCAGTTCTTC. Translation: CASEGVSNEQFF.

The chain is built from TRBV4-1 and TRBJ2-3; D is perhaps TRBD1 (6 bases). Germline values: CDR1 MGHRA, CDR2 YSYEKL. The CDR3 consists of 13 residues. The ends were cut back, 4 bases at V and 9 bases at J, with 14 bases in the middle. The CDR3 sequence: CASSLNRVETQYF. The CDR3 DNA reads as TGCGCCAGCAGCCTAAACAGGGTAGAAACGCAGTATTTT.

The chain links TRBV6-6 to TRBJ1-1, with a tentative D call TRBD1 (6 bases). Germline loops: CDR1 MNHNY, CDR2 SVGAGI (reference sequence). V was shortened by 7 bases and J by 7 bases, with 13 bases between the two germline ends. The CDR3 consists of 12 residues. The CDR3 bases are TGTGCCAGCACCGGGGGCCAGGGTGAAGCTTTCTTT. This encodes CASTGGQGEAFF.

This chain's CDR3 is CASSLTWTRDEQFF. In nucleotides, the CDR3 is TGTGCCAGCAGCTTAACCTGGACTAGGGATGAGCAGTTCTTC. This chain joins TRBV7-3 and TRBJ2-1, with TRBD2 matching over 7 bases. This CDR3 region has 14 residues. With 0 bases clipped from V and 8 bases from J, the junction kept 4 bases outside the gene matches. Per germline, CDR1 SGHTA and CDR2 FQGTGA. The full variable domain, rest sourced from reference TRBV7-3 and TRBJ2-1, is GAGVSQTPSNKVTEKGKYVELRCDPISGHTALYWYRQSLGQGPEFLIYFQGTGAADDSGLPNDRFFAVRPEGSVSTLKIQRTERGDSAVYLCASSLTWTRDEQFFGPGTRLTVL.

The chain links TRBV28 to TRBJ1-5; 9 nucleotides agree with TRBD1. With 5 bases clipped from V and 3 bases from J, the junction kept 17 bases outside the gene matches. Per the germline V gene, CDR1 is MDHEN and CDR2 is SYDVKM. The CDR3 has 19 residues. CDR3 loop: CASSQVGTHRGHDNQPQHF. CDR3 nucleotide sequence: TGTGCCAGCAGTCAAGTGGGCACACACAGGGGGCATGACAATCAGCCCCAGCATTTT.

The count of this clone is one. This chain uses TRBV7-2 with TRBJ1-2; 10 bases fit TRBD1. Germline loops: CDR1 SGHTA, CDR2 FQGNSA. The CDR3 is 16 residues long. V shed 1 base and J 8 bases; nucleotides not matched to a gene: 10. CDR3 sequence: CASSLGPPDRGRGYTF. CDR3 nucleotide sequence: TGTGCCAGCAGCTTAGGCCCCCCGGACAGGGGGAGAGGCTACACCTTC.

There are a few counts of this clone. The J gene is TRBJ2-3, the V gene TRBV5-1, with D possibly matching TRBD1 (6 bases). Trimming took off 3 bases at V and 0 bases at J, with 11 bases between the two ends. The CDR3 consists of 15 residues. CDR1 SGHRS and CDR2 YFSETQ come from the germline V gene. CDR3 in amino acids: CASSWLGASTDTQYF. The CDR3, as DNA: TGCGCCAGCAGCTGGCTGGGGGCTAGCACAGATACGCAGTATTTT.

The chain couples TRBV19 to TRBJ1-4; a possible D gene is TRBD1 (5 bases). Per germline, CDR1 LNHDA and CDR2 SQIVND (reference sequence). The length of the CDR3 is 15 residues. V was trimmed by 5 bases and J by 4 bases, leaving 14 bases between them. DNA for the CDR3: TGTGCCAGTAGTCGGAGAGACAGAAATAATGAAAAACTGTTTTTT. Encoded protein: CASSRRDRNNEKLFF.

CDR3 coding DNA: TGTGCCAGCAGCCCGCCCCCGGGACAGGGGAATATTGAGCAGTTCTTC. Its protein is CASSPPPGQGNIEQFF. The chain couples TRBV7-9 to TRBJ2-1; 10 bases are a match to TRBD1. Per germline, CDR1 SEHNR and CDR2 FQNEAQ (reference sequence). With V trimmed by 5 bases and J by 9 bases, 13 bases remained unmatched. The CDR3 spans 16 residues.

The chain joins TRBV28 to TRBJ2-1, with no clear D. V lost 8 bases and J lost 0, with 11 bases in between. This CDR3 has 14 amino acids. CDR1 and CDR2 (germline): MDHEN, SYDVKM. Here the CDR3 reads CASRAQSSYNEQFF. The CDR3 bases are TGTGCCAGCCGGGCTCAAAGCTCCTACAATGAGCAGTTCTTC. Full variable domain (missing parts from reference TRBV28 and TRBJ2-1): DVKVTQSSRYLVKRTGEKVFLECVQDMDHENMFWYRQDPGLGLRLIYFSYDVKMKEKGDIPEGYSVSREKKERFSLILESASTNQTSMYLCASRAQSSYNEQFFGPGTRLTVL.

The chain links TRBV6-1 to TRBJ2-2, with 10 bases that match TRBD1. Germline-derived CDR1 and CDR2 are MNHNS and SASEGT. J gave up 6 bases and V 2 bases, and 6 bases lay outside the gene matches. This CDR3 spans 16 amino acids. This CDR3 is CASSEWTGGYSGELFF. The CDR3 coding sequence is TGTGCCAGCAGTGAATGGACAGGGGGGTATTCCGGGGAGCTGTTTTTT.

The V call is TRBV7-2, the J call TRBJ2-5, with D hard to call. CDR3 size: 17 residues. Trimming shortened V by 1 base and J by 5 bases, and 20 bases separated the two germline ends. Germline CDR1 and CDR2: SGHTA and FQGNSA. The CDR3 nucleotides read TGTGCCAGCAGCTTAGGTATGCCGCGAGGCCCCGGGGAGACCCAGTACTTC. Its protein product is CASSLGMPRGPGETQYF. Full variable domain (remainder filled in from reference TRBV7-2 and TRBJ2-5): GAGVSQSPSNKVTEKGKDVELRCDPISGHTALYWYRQSLGQGLEFLIYFQGNSAPDKSGLPSDRFSAERTGGSVSTLTIQRTQQEDSAVYLCASSLGMPRGPGETQYFGPGTRLLVL.

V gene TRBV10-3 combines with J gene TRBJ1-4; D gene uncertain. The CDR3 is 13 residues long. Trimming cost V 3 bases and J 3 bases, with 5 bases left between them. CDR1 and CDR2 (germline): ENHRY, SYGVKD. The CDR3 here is CAISDAANEKLFF. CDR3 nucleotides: TGTGCCATCAGTGATGCAGCTAATGAAAAACTGTTTTTT.